Shown below are 18 T cell receptor beta chains from a single sample sequenced in a study of human T cells and chemical hapten exposure. TCRdb recomputed calls from the RACE reads with MiXCR, one row per CDR3 protein. The data show about 31,000 distinct CDR3 sequences, with approximately 7.4% seen just once and 9.9% held by the top ten. Time point reported: healthy volunteer bleed at 2 weeks. Unfractionated whole blood served as the source for total RNA extraction. The sample comprised whole blood. These receptors originate from a human donor in good health. Some clones in this sample may be carry-over from other donors' samples.

The chain joins TRBV6-5 to TRBJ2-1; 12 nucleotides line up with TRBD2. The germline V gene encodes CDR1 MNHEY and CDR2 SVGAGI. The J segment lost 8 bases and the V segment lost 3 bases, leaving 5 bases of the junction unmatched. The CDR3 is 15 amino acids. DNA of the CDR3: TGTGCCAGCAGTTATCTAGCGGGGGGGCCCCATGAGCAGTTCTTC. Amino acids: CASSYLAGGPHEQFF.

This clonotype has a handful of counts. The chain joins TRBV18 to TRBJ1-1, with 10 bases lining up with TRBD1. Germline assignment: CDR1 KGHSH and CDR2 LQKENI. This CDR3 contains 16 residues. V shed 2 bases, J shed 5 bases, and the junction held 8 bases outside the gene matches. The CDR3 loop reads CASSPVGDRGQTEAFF. CDR3 bases: TGTGCCAGCTCACCAGTCGGGGACAGGGGCCAAACTGAAGCTTTCTTT.

Only a few counts were recorded for this clonotype. This chain links TRBV28 with TRBJ2-2; D not certain. The CDR3 spans 18 residues. V was pared by 2 bases and J by 0 bases, with 16 bases between. Germline V gene lookup returns CDR1 MDHEN and CDR2 SYDVKM. Here the CDR3 reads CASSLSPFSPANTGELFF. The CDR3 DNA reads as TGTGCCAGCAGTTTAAGCCCGTTCTCCCCCGCGAACACCGGGGAGCTGTTTTTT.

The V and J genes are TRBV5-1 and TRBJ1-2, with D perhaps matching TRBD1 (5 bases). Germline CDR1 SGHRS, CDR2 YFSETQ. The CDR3 sequence is 15 residues long. The V end was cut by 3 bases, the J end by 1 base, with 13 bases between. CDR3 protein: CASSYNRQSNYGYTF. The CDR3, as DNA: TGCGCCAGCAGCTACAACCGACAGAGTAACTATGGCTACACCTTC.

The chain links TRBV5-6 to TRBJ2-7; possible D gene TRBD1, 6 bases. V dropped 2 bases and J dropped 2 bases, with 8 bases sitting between them. The V gene's germline CDR1 is SGHDT and CDR2 YYEEEE. This CDR3 has 13 residues. In DNA, the CDR3 is TGTGCCAGCAGCTTAGGGGGTACCTACGAGCAGTACTTC. Protein: CASSLGGTYEQYF.

This clonotype was found a few times. This chain connects TRBV7-9 to TRBJ1-1; D gene ambiguous. Trimming removed 1 base from V and 2 bases from J, with 8 bases in between. From germline, CDR1 is SEHNR and CDR2 FQNEAQ (reference sequence). The CDR3 has 14 amino acids. The CDR3 DNA sequence: TGTGCCAGCAGCTTAGGGCAGGCTAACACTGAAGCTTTCTTT. Protein sequence: CASSLGQANTEAFF.

The genes are TRBV7-8 and TRBJ2-1; TRBD2 agrees at 13 bases. The CDR3 runs 17 residues. Germline values: CDR1 SGHVS, CDR2 FQNEAQ. V lost 5 bases, J lost 6 bases, and 10 bases stayed unmatched. The CDR3 sequence is CASSPRTSGSFSNEQFF. DNA of the CDR3: TGTGCCAGCAGCCCTCGGACTAGCGGGAGCTTTAGCAATGAGCAGTTCTTC.

The J gene is TRBJ2-7, the V gene TRBV18, with unresolved D. In germline, CDR1 is KGHSH, CDR2 LQKENI. The ends were cut back, 6 bases at V and 3 bases at J, with 18 bases in the middle. This CDR3 contains 15 residues. This CDR3 is CASSFRLPPRYEQYF. The CDR3 nucleotides are TGTGCCAGCTCCTTCCGGCTCCCACCCCGCTACGAGCAGTACTTC.

This clonotype was observed at least ten times. This rearrangement joins TRBV28 to TRBJ2-7; tentative D call: TRBD2 (5 bases). This CDR3 spans 14 amino acids. V was clipped by 2 bases and J by 2 bases, with 10 bases between them. Germline-derived CDR1 and CDR2 are MDHEN and SYDVKM. CDR3: CASSLGGPPYEQYF. The CDR3 DNA sequence: TGTGCCAGCAGTTTAGGCGGGCCCCCCTACGAGCAGTACTTC. The whole variable domain, filled in from reference TRBV28 and TRBJ2-7, reads DVKVTQSSRYLVKRTGEKVFLECVQDMDHENMFWYRQDPGLGLRLIYFSYDVKMKEKGDIPEGYSVSREKKERFSLILESASTNQTSMYLCASSLGGPPYEQYFGPGTRLTVT.

This chain links TRBV5-1 with TRBJ2-2, with a possible D match to TRBD1 (6 bases). Per the germline V gene, CDR1 is SGHRS and CDR2 is YFSETQ. V lost 2 bases to trimming and J lost 10 bases, with 12 bases between them. There are 13 residues in the CDR3. DNA for the CDR3: TGCGCCAGCAGCTTTGGTCAGGGGACGGAGCTGTTTTTT. It is translated as CASSFGQGTELFF.

This clonotype came up a few times. This rearrangement joins TRBV18 to TRBJ2-3; D not certain. The germline V gene has CDR1 KGHSH and CDR2 LQKENI. V was clipped by 0 bases and J by 0 bases, with 7 bases between them. The length of the CDR3 is 15 residues. CDR3 sequence: CASSPPKDSTDTQYF. DNA for the CDR3: TGTGCCAGCTCACCACCGAAGGATAGCACAGATACGCAGTATTTT.

This clonotype has at least ten counts. The rearrangement uses TRBV13 and TRBJ2-1; no clear D. CDR3 length equals 15 residues. V gave up 1 base and J gave up 3 bases, with 10 bases separating them. Germline CDR1 PRHDT, CDR2 FYEKMQ (reference sequence). The CDR3 nucleotides are TGTGCCAGCAGCTTAGAACGGCTGCTCTACAATGAGCAGTTCTTC. Amino acid sequence: CASSLERLLYNEQFF.

In its sample, this clonotype was seen many times. J is TRBJ2-3 and V is TRBV2; D is ambiguous. Trimming took 6 bases from V and 0 from J, leaving 13 bases between them. Germline V gives CDR1 SNHLY, CDR2 FYNNEI. This CDR3 comprises 15 residues. As DNA, the CDR3 is TGTGCCAGCAGGAAAGGTGAAGTCAGCACAGATACGCAGTATTTT. It codes for CASRKGEVSTDTQYF.

The chain is built from TRBV20-1 and TRBJ2-5, with 9 bases identical to TRBD2. Looked up from germline, CDR1 is DFQATT and CDR2 is SNEGSKA (reference sequence). Unmatched junction bases numbered 7, after V lost 6 bases and J lost 5 bases. The CDR3 is 13 residues long. CDR3 nucleotides: TGCAGTGCCATTAGCGGGAGCGGGGAGACCCAGTACTTC. It is translated as CSAISGSGETQYF.

This clonotype was recorded at least ten times. This rearrangement joins TRBV5-1 to TRBJ1-1, with a tentative D call TRBD1 (6 bases). Germline-derived CDR1 and CDR2 are SGHRS and YFSETQ. V was shortened by 3 bases and J by 1 base, with 10 bases between the two germline ends. CDR3 length equals 14 residues. CDR3: CASSSGGGNTEAFF. Written as DNA, the CDR3 is TGCGCCAGCAGCTCTGGAGGGGGGAACACTGAAGCTTTCTTT. The whole variable domain, filled in from reference TRBV5-1 and TRBJ1-1, reads KAGVTQTPRYLIKTRGQQVTLSCSPISGHRSVSWYQQTPGQGLQFLFEYFSETQRNKGNFPGRFSGRQFSNSRSEMNVSTLELGDSALYLCASSSGGGNTEAFFGQGTRLTVV.

The rearrangement joins TRBV4-1 to TRBJ1-2, with D possibly being TRBD1 (5 bases). Per the germline V gene, CDR1 is MGHRA and CDR2 is YSYEKL. The CDR3 is 15 residues long. Trimming removed 2 bases at V and 4 bases at J, with 14 bases between. CDR3 amino acids: CASSQPVGGIYGYTF. The CDR3 DNA is TGCGCCAGCAGCCAACCGGTCGGGGGAATCTATGGCTACACCTTC.

The sample holds many counts of this clonotype. J is TRBJ2-1 and V is TRBV10-3, with 9 positions matching TRBD2. Germline trimming cut 0 bases from V and 2 bases from J; bases unmatched to any gene: 8. This CDR3 region has 18 residues. CDR1 ENHRY and CDR2 SYGVKD come from the germline V gene. The CDR3 sequence is CAISESVAGAGTYNEQFF. DNA of the CDR3: TGTGCCATCAGTGAGTCTGTAGCGGGAGCTGGGACCTACAATGAGCAGTTCTTC.

The chain employs TRBV5-1 and TRBJ2-1; TRBD2 matches 14 bases. Germline V gives CDR1 SGHRS, CDR2 YFSETQ. The CDR3 runs to 17 residues. With 1 base clipped from V and 9 bases from J, the junction kept 9 bases outside the gene matches. CDR3 in DNA: TGCGCCAGCAGCTTGAGGGCCGGGACTAGCGGGGGAGGTGAGCAGTTCTTC. It is translated as CASSLRAGTSGGGEQFF.